Listed below are T cell receptor beta chains from one sample, sequenced in a study of T cell responses to AZD1222 COVID-19 vaccine. Generated by immunoSEQ multiplex PCR, the TCRdb table keeps only in-frame clones and is missing some. The table records tens of thousands of clones, about 81% of them present only once. The sequencing used peripheral blood, collected 28 days after the second AZD1222 dose. The receptors derive from an adult who received the AZD1222 COVID-19 vaccine. The CDR3 runs from the conserved cysteine through the conserved F or W. A D gene is named only where the DNA matches it firmly. The size field is filled for only some rows; it gives once, few, many or a size class.

j_gene	abundance	d_gene	v_gene	CDR3nt	CDR3aa
TRBJ2-7	-	TRBD2	TRBV7-9	TGTGCCAGCAGCTCAGGACTAGCGGGGCTATACGAGCAGTACTTC	CASSSGLAGLYEQYF
TRBJ2-1	-	-	TRBV4-1	TGCGCCAGCATGGGGAGTCCTACCTACAATGAGCAGTTCTTC	CASMGSPTYNEQFF
TRBJ2-1	-	TRBD2	TRBV4-2	TGTGCCAGCAGCCAAGATCCCCGGGACTATTTCTACAATGAGCAGTTCTTC	CASSQDPRDYFYNEQFF
TRBJ2-2	-	-	TRBV27	TGTGCCAGCAGACGGGCGGTAACCGGGGAGCTGTTTTTT	CASRRAVTGELFF
TRBJ1-4	-	-	TRBV19	TGTGCCAGTAGTATAGGTCCCAACGGCGAAAAACTGTTTTTT	CASSIGPNGEKLFF
TRBJ2-7	-	-	TRBV28	TGTGCCAGCAGTCCTTCTTTAGCCTACGAGCAGTACTTC	CASSPSLAYEQYF
TRBJ2-2	-	TRBD1	TRBV28	TGTGCCAGCAGTGGGGGGACAGGTATATTGACCGGGGAGCTGTTTTTT	CASSGGTGILTGELFF
TRBJ2-3	-	-	TRBV2	TGTGCCAGCAGCCAAGTACTGGGCACAGATACGCAGTATTTT	CASSQVLGTDTQYF
TRBJ2-7	-	-	TRBV29-1	TGCAGCGTTGGGCAGGACTCCTACGAGCAGTACTTC	CSVGQDSYEQYF
TRBJ1-2	-	-	TRBV5-1	TGCGCCAGCAGCAGCGACTCAGGGTTTCGCTACACCTTC	CASSSDSGFRYTF
TRBJ2-7	-	-	TRBV16	TGTGCCAGCAGCCAACAGGCGGACGAGCAGTACTTC	CASSQQADEQYF
TRBJ2-7	-	-	TRBV7-2	TGTGCCAGCAGCTTAACAGGGTACGAGCAGTACTTC	CASSLTGYEQYF
TRBJ2-7	-	-	TRBV7-2	TGTGCCAGCAGCTACGATGTTGGAGAGCAGTACTTC	CASSYDVGEQYF
TRBJ2-3	few	TRBD2	TRBV19	TGTGCCAGTAGTTCCCCGGGACTAGCGGTGACAGATACGCAGTATTTT	CASSSPGLAVTDTQYF
TRBJ1-5	-	-	TRBV10-3	TGTGCCATCAGTGATCGGGGTGGCAATCAGCCCCAGCATTTT	CAISDRGGNQPQHF
TRBJ2-1	-	TRBD2	TRBV7-8	TGTGCCAGCAGCTTAGGGTTAACCGCCGGGAGGTCTAACAATGAGCAGTTCTTC	CASSLGLTAGRSNNEQFF
TRBJ2-7	-	TRBD2	TRBV7-6	TGTGCCAGCAGCCTAGGGACTAGCGGGAGCCACGAGCAGTACTTC	CASSLGTSGSHEQYF
TRBJ2-7	once	TRBD1	TRBV5-4	TGTGCCAGCAGCGCTCGAGGGGGCTCTAAACAATACGAGCAGTACTTC	CASSARGGSKQYEQYF
TRBJ2-1	-	-	TRBV5-4	TGTGCCAGCAGCCCCACGCGTGGGGGGCATGAGCAGTTCTTC	CASSPTRGGHEQFF
TRBJ1-5	once	-	TRBV19	TGTGCCAGTAGTAGGGGACGGGAACCTAATCAGCCCCAGCATTTT	CASSRGREPNQPQHF